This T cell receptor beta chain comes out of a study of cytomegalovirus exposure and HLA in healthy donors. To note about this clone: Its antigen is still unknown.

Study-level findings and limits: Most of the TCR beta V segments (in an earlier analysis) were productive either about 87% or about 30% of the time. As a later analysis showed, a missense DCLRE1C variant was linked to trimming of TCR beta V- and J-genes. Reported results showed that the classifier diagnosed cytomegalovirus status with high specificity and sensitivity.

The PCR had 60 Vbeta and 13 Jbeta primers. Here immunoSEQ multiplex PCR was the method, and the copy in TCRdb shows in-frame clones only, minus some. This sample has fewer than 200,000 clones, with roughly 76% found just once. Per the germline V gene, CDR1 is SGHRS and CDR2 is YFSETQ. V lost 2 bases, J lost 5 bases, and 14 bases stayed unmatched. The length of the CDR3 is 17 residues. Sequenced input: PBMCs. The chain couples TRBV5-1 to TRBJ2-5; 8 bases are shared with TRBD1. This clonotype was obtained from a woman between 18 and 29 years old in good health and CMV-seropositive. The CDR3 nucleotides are TGCGCCAGCAGCTTCCCCGACAGGGGCCACCTAAGGGAGACCCAGTACTTC. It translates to CASSFPDRGHLRETQYF.